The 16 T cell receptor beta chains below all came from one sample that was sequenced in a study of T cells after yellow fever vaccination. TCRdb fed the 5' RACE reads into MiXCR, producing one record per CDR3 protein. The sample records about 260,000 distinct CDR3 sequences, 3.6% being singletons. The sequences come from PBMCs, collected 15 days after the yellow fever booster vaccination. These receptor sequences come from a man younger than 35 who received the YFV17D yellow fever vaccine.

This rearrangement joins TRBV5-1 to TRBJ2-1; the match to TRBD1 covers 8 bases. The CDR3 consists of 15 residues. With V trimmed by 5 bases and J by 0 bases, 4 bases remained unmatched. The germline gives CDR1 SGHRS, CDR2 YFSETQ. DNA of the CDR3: TGCGCCAGCAGAGCAGGGGGCATCTCCTACAATGAGCAGTTCTTC. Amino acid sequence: CASRAGGISYNEQFF.

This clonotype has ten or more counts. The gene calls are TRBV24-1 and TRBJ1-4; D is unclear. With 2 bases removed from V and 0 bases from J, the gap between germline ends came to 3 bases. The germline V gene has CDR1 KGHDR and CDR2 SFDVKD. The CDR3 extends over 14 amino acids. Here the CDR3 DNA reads TGTGCCACCAGTGATTCTGCAACTAATGAAAAACTGTTTTTT. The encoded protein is CATSDSATNEKLFF.

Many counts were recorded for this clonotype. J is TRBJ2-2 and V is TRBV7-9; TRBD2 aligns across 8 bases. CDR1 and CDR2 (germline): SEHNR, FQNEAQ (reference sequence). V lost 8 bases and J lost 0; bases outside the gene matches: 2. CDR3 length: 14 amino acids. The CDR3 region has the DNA TGTGCCAGCGCGGGGGGCGCGAACACCGGGGAGCTGTTTTTT. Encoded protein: CASAGGANTGELFF.

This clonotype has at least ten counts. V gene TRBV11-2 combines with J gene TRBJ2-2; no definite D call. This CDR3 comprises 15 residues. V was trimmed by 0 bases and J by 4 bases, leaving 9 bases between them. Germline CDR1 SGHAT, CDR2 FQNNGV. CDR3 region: CASSLEQSLTGELFF. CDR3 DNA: TGTGCCAGCAGCTTAGAACAGAGTCTCACCGGGGAGCTGTTTTTT.

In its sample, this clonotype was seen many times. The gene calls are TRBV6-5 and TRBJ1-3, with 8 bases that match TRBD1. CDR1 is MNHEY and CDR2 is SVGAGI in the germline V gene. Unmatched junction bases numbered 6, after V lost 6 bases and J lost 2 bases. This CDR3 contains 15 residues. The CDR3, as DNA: TGTGCCAGCAGCCTCCTACAGGGGGCTGGAAACACCATATATTTT. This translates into CASSLLQGAGNTIYF.

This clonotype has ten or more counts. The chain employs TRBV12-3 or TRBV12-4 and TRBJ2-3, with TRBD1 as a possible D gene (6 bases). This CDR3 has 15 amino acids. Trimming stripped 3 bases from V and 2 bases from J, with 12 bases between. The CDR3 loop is CASSFPVGATDTQYF. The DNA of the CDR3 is TGTGCCAGCAGTTTCCCCGTGGGGGCCACAGATACGCAGTATTTT.

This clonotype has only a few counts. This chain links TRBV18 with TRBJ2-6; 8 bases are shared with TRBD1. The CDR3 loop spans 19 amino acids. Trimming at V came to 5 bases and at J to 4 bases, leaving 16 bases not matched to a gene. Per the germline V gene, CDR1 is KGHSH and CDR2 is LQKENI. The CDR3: CASSRVRTGRSGGANVLTF. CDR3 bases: TGTGCCAGCTCAAGAGTAAGGACAGGGCGATCAGGGGGGGCCAACGTCCTGACTTTC.

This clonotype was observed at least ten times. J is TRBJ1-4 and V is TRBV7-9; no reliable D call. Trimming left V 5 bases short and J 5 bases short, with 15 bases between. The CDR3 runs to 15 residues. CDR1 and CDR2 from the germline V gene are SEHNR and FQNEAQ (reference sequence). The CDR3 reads CASSSRTDQNEKLFF. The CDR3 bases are TGTGCCAGCAGCAGCAGGACGGATCAAAATGAAAAACTGTTTTTT.

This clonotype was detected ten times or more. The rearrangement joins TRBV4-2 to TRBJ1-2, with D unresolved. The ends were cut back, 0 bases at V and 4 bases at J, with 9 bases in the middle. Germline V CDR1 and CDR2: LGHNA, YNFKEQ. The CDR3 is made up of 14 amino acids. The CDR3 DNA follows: TGTGCCAGCAGCCAAGAAAGGATCCTCTATGGCTACACCTTC. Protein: CASSQERILYGYTF.

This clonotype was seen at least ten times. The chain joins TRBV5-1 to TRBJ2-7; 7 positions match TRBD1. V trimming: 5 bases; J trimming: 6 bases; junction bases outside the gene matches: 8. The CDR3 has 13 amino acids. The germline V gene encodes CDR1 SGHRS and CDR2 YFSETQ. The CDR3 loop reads CASRIGGRSEQYF. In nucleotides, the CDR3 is TGCGCCAGCAGAATAGGGGGCCGGAGCGAGCAGTACTTC.

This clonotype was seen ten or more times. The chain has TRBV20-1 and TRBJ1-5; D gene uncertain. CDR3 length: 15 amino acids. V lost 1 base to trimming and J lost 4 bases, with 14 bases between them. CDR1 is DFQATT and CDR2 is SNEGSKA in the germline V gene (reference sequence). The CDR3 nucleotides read TGCAGTGCTAGAGCCGGGAACAGACCAAATCAGCCCCAGCATTTT. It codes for CSARAGNRPNQPQHF.

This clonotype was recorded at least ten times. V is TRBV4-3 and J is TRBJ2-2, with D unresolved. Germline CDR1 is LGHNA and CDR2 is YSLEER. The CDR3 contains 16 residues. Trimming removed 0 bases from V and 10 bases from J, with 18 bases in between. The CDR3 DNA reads TGCGCCAGCAGCCAAGAAATGAGACCTAAGTTCGAGGAGCTGTTTTTT. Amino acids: CASSQEMRPKFEELFF.

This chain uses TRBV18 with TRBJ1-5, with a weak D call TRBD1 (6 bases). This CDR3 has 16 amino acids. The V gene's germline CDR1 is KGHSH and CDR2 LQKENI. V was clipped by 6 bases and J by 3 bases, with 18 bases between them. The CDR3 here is CASSPRRGASNQPQHF. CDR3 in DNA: TGTGCCAGCTCTCCCCGTCGGGGGGCCTCCAATCAGCCCCAGCATTTT.

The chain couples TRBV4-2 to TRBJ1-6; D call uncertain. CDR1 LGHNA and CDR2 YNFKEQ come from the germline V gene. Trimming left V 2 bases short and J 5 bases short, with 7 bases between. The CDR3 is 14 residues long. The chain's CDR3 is CASSQIFNNSPLHF. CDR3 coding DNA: TGTGCCAGCAGCCAAATCTTCAATAATTCACCCCTCCACTTT.

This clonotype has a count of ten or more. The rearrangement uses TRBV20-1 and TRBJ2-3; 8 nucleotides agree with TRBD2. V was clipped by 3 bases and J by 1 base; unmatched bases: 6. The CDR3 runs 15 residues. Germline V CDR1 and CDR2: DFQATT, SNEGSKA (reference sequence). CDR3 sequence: CSARGGAGGTDTQYF. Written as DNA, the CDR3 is TGCAGTGCTAGGGGAGGAGCGGGGGGCACAGATACGCAGTATTTT.

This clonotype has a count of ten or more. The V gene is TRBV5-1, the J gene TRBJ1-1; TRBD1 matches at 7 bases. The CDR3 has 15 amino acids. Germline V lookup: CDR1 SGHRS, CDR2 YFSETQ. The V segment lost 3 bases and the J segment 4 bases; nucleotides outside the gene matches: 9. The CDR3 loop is CASSSTGAVGTEAFF. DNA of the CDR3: TGCGCCAGCAGCTCCACAGGGGCTGTGGGCACTGAAGCTTTCTTT.